The next 18 T cell receptor beta chains were all read from a single sample in a study of blood T cell repertoires in COVID-19 (TCRdb year 2020). The library came from the immunoSEQ multiplex PCR assay. TCRdb took over this immuneACCESS table, retaining in-frame rearrangements with V and J assigned. Such tables are incomplete; in checked studies, under half of the missing clones stem from an unresolved V gene, and the remainder is unexplained. This sample is represented by about 430,000 clones; around nine tenths of them were singletons. The ten largest clones take up approximately 1.5% of the sample. The specimen was PBMCs or T cells enriched from blood (not recorded which). These receptors were obtained from a woman between 18 and 30 years old who had been exposed to COVID-19.

The chain combines TRBV6-5 with TRBJ1-1, with unresolved D. Trimming cost V 2 bases and J 1 base, with 8 bases left between them. The CDR3 runs to 14 residues. Germline CDR1 and CDR2: MNHEY and SVGAGI. CDR3 region: CASSYDPGNTEAFF. CDR3 DNA: TGTGCCAGCAGTTACGATCCGGGGAACACTGAAGCTTTCTTT.

The chain combines TRBV5-6 with TRBJ2-2; D possibly corresponds to TRBD1 (6 bases). The germline gives CDR1 SGHDT, CDR2 YYEEEE. The CDR3 has 15 amino acids. V gave up 0 bases and J gave up 5 bases, with 11 bases separating them. The CDR3 DNA follows: TGTGCCAGCAGCTTGGGGGGGCGTGAGACCGGGGAGCTGTTTTTT. It specifies CASSLGGRETGELFF.

The chain has TRBV19 and TRBJ2-7; 11 nucleotides agree with TRBD2. V was pared by 7 bases and J by 4 bases, with 6 bases of the junction left unmatched. The CDR3 contains 14 residues. Germline CDR1 reads LNHDA; CDR2 reads SQIVND (reference sequence). The CDR3 DNA reads TGTGCCAGTATAGGGACTAGCGGAGTATACGAGCAGTACTTC. The encoded protein is CASIGTSGVYEQYF.

The V call is TRBV6-5, the J call TRBJ2-7, with a tentative D call TRBD2 (5 bases). Trimming shortened V by 0 bases and J by 4 bases, and 16 bases separated the two germline ends. Germline CDR1 reads MNHEY; CDR2 reads SVGAGI. The CDR3 loop spans 16 amino acids. In nucleotides, the CDR3 is TGTGCCAGCAGTTACTCGAGCCGGGGTAAGGCGTACGAGCAGTACTTC. Translating it yields CASSYSSRGKAYEQYF.

The chain couples TRBV28 to TRBJ1-6; TRBD1 aligns across 7 bases. Germline trimming cut 7 bases from V and 9 bases from J; bases unmatched to any gene: 9. The CDR3 loop spans 14 amino acids. CDR1 and CDR2 from the germline V gene are MDHEN and SYDVKM. CDR3 sequence reads: CASIVDRVVSPLHF. The CDR3 DNA follows: TGTGCCAGCATCGTTGACAGGGTGGTTTCACCCCTCCACTTT. Full variable domain (remainder filled in from reference TRBV28 and TRBJ1-6): DVKVTQSSRYLVKRTGEKVFLECVQDMDHENMFWYRQDPGLGLRLIYFSYDVKMKEKGDIPEGYSVSREKKERFSLILESASTNQTSMYLCASIVDRVVSPLHFGNGTRLTVT.

This clone appeared a single time. The chain links TRBV9 to TRBJ2-2; TRBD2 matches at 7 bases. V lost 3 bases and J lost 2; bases outside the gene matches: 10. The CDR3 is made up of 17 amino acids. Germline CDR1 is SGDLS and CDR2 is YYNGEE. CDR3 amino acids: CASSDSGLAVNTGELFF. The DNA of the CDR3 is TGTGCCAGCAGCGACTCGGGGCTAGCGGTAAACACCGGGGAGCTGTTTTTT.

This clone has a single count. The chain employs TRBV24-1 and TRBJ1-2; 9 positions match TRBD1. Germline assignment: CDR1 KGHDR and CDR2 SFDVKD. Unmatched junction bases numbered 6, after V lost 4 bases and J lost 4 bases. This CDR3 is built from 15 residues. The CDR3 DNA is TGTGCCACCAGTGAAACCGGGACAGGGACCTATGGCTACACCTTC. Its protein product is CATSETGTGTYGYTF.

For this clone: Within the sample, other DNA sequences also encode this same CDR3. The chain couples TRBV9 to TRBJ2-7, with D uncertain. Between the trimmed V and J ends, which lost 0 bases and 0 bases, there was a span of 7 bases. The CDR3 is made up of 14 amino acids. Germline V gives CDR1 SGDLS, CDR2 YYNGEE. The CDR3 sequence is CASSVGSSSYEQYF. CDR3 sequence (DNA): TGTGCCAGCAGCGTAGGTTCCAGCTCCTACGAGCAGTACTTC.

As regards this clone: Different DNA sequences within this sample yield the same CDR3. The chain carries TRBV6-5 and TRBJ2-1; 7 bases agree with TRBD1. The V segment lost 2 bases and the J segment 2 bases; nucleotides outside the gene matches: 3. Germline CDR1 MNHEY, CDR2 SVGAGI. This CDR3 spans 15 amino acids. The CDR3 is CASSYRDRAYNEQFF. The CDR3 DNA reads as TGTGCCAGCAGTTACCGAGACAGGGCCTACAATGAGCAGTTCTTC.

The rearrangement links TRBV5-6 to TRBJ2-7, with 7 bases aligning to TRBD1. The CDR3 runs 16 residues. Per germline, CDR1 SGHDT and CDR2 YYEEEE. The V segment lost 0 bases and the J segment 6 bases; nucleotides outside the gene matches: 12. CDR3 DNA sequence: TGTGCCAGCAGCTTGGATGGGTCCGGGACAGTTTTCGAGCAGTACTTC. It specifies CASSLDGSGTVFEQYF.

This clone was counted a single time. The gene calls are TRBV5-1 and TRBJ2-7; 9 nucleotides line up with TRBD1. V lost 4 bases and J lost 0; bases outside the gene matches: 8. Looked up from germline, CDR1 is SGHRS and CDR2 is YFSETQ. CDR3 length: 16 residues. CDR3 amino acids: CASSHGTGLSSYEQYF. In DNA form, the CDR3 reads TGCGCCAGCAGCCACGGGACAGGGCTCAGCTCCTACGAGCAGTACTTC.

The chain employs TRBV5-6 and TRBJ2-7, with D possibly being TRBD1 (6 bases). The V gene lost 7 bases and the J gene lost 6 bases, with 23 bases spanning the gap. This CDR3 has 15 residues. The V gene's germline CDR1 is SGHDT and CDR2 YYEEEE. CDR3 amino acids: CASFQRQAYLSEQYF. The CDR3 region has the DNA TGTGCCAGCTTTCAACGACAGGCTTATCTTAGCGAGCAGTACTTC.

The V and J genes are TRBV6-4 and TRBJ2-7; 7 positions agree with TRBD1. Per the germline V gene, CDR1 is MRHNA and CDR2 is SNTAGT. This CDR3 is built from 13 residues. The CDR3 DNA reads TGTGCTTCTAGACAGGGTGGTTTGGCCGAGCAGTACTTC. Translating it yields CASRQGGLAEQYF.

In its sample, this clone was seen a few times. For the CDR3, the DNA is TGTGCCAGCAGTAACAGCCTAGCGGCCACTGAAGCTTTCTTT. Amino acids: CASSNSLAATEAFF. V gene TRBV9 combines with J gene TRBJ1-1; D remains ambiguous. This CDR3 region has 14 residues. V gave up 5 bases and J gave up 4 bases, with 15 bases separating them. Germline CDR1 and CDR2: SGDLS and YYNGEE.

The chain joins TRBV28 to TRBJ1-5; TRBD1 aligns across 7 bases. Germline V gene sequence: CDR1 MDHEN, CDR2 SYDVKM. The CDR3 runs 14 residues. V lost 5 bases, J lost 5 bases, and 6 bases stayed unmatched. CDR3 sequence: CASSPRRGDQPQHF. DNA of the CDR3: TGTGCCAGCAGTCCCCGCAGGGGGGATCAGCCCCAGCATTTT.

The genes are TRBV3-1 (or the pseudogene TRBV3-2) and TRBJ2-2; TRBD2 agrees at 7 bases. The J segment lost 10 bases and the V segment lost 1 base, leaving 6 bases of the junction unmatched. Germline values: CDR1 LGHDT, CDR2 YNNKEL (reference sequence). This CDR3 spans 14 amino acids. Written as DNA, the CDR3 is TGTGCCAGCAGCCAAGTCGTGGGGAGGGCGGAGCTGTTTTTT. Translation gives CASSQVVGRAELFF.

The chain uses TRBV4-1 and TRBJ2-7; D might be TRBD2 (6 bases). Germline V CDR1 and CDR2: MGHRA, YSYEKL. The CDR3 contains 15 residues. Trimming shortened V by 4 bases and J by 2 bases, and 15 bases separated the two germline ends. CDR3: CASSRMLRGPYEQYF. In nucleotides, the CDR3 is TGCGCCAGCAGCCGGATGCTGCGGGGCCCCTACGAGCAGTACTTC.

J is TRBJ2-4 and V is TRBV16, with TRBD1 identical over 11 bases. Per germline, CDR1 KGHSY and CDR2 FQNENV. V lost 0 bases and J lost 5; bases outside the gene matches: 0. The CDR3 covers 15 residues. This chain's CDR3 is CASSQSGQGENIQYF. The CDR3 DNA sequence: TGTGCCAGCAGCCAATCGGGACAGGGGGAAAACATTCAGTACTTC.